The 18 T cell receptor beta chains in this list originate from one sample, sequenced in a study of blood T cell repertoires in COVID-19. Some clones are missing from TCRdb's copy, which holds only in-frame ones; the method was immunoSEQ multiplex PCR. This table holds about 110,000 clones, around four fifths found once. Sequencing was done on a sample of peripheral blood. The receptors originated from an older woman with acute or convalescent COVID-19.

The chain combines TRBV5-5 with TRBJ1-6, with D unclear. V shed 0 bases and J shed 10 bases, with 14 bases lying between them. The length of the CDR3 is 15 residues. The germline CDR1 and CDR2 sequences are SGHKS and YYEKEE (reference sequence). CDR3 nucleotides: TGTGCCAGCAGCTTGGGTCCTATCGAGGGATCACCCCTCCACTTT. This sequence encodes CASSLGPIEGSPLHF.

The chain uses TRBV9 and TRBJ2-3, with 7 bases fitting TRBD1. V lost 2 bases to trimming and J lost 2 bases; unmatched junction nucleotides: 8. This CDR3 comprises 16 residues. Germline CDR1 and CDR2: SGDLS and YYNGEE. For the CDR3, the DNA is TGTGCCAGCAGCGTGGGAGACAGGGCCCCCACAGATACGCAGTATTTT. Amino acids: CASSVGDRAPTDTQYF.

The CDR3 sequence is CASSPRLAGGPGELFF. In nucleotides, the CDR3 is TGTGCCAGCAGCCCCAGACTAGCGGGGGGGCCCGGGGAGCTGTTTTTT. This sequence joins TRBV6-2 or TRBV6-3 and TRBJ2-2, with 14 nucleotides matching TRBD2. CDR3 size: 16 residues. J lost 6 bases, V lost 6 bases, and 6 bases had no gene match. From germline, CDR1 is MNHEY and CDR2 SVGEGT.

This clone has a single count. The V call is TRBV27, the J call TRBJ1-1; D is ambiguous. The CDR3 contains 14 residues. The V end lost 7 bases, the J end lost 0 bases, and 12 bases lay between the germline ends. Germline V gene lookup returns CDR1 MNHEY and CDR2 SMNVEV (reference sequence). DNA of the CDR3: TGTGCCAGCAAAAGAAGGGAGATGAACACTGAAGCTTTCTTT. This gives the protein CASKRREMNTEAFF.

The chain couples TRBV6-5 to TRBJ1-3; D ambiguous. This CDR3 comprises 11 residues. CDR1 and CDR2 from the germline V gene are MNHEY and SVGAGI. Trimming took 7 bases from V and 3 from J, leaving 4 bases between them. The CDR3, as DNA: TGTGCCAGCACAGGTGGAAACACCATATATTTT. Its translation: CASTGGNTIYF.

This clone showed up many times. The same CDR3 can be traced to other DNA sequences in this sample. The CDR3 DNA reads as TGCGCCAGCAGCCAAGATCTGGGGGCCACTAATGAAAAACTGTTTTTT. Protein: CASSQDLGATNEKLFF. J is TRBJ1-4 and V is TRBV4-3, with D perhaps TRBD1 (6 bases). Per germline, CDR1 LGHNA and CDR2 YSLEER. The V and J ends lost 0 bases and 2 bases respectively, with 10 bases between them. The CDR3 sequence is 16 residues long.

The J gene is TRBJ2-5, the V gene TRBV5-5; D unresolved. Germline loops: CDR1 SGHKS, CDR2 YYEKEE (reference sequence). This CDR3 spans 12 amino acids. V was pared by 1 base and J by 5 bases, with 6 bases between. DNA of the CDR3: TGTGCCAGCAGCTTGACAGTTGAGACCCAGTACTTC. Translation: CASSLTVETQYF. Full variable domain (outside the CDR3, taken from reference TRBV5-5 and TRBJ2-5): DAGVTQSPTHLIKTRGQQVTLRCSPISGHKSVSWYQQVLGQGPQFIFQYYEKEERGRGNFPDRFSARQFPNYSSELNVNALLLGDSALYLCASSLTVETQYFGPGTRLLVL.

The chain recombines TRBV25-1 with TRBJ1-2, with D unresolved. The V end lost 7 bases, the J end lost 8 bases, and 11 bases lay between the germline ends. Germline V CDR1 and CDR2: MGHDK, SYGVNS. The CDR3 totals 11 residues. The CDR3 is CASTRGSGYTF. CDR3 DNA sequence: TGTGCCAGCACACGAGGCAGCGGCTACACCTTC.

The sample holds one count of this clone. J is TRBJ2-5 and V is TRBV28; possible D gene TRBD1, 6 bases. The CDR3 spans 15 residues. The germline gives CDR1 MDHEN, CDR2 SYDVKM. V dropped 3 bases and J dropped 5 bases, with 16 bases sitting between them. The CDR3 region is CASSLMAGVRETQYF. CDR3 sequence (DNA): TGTGCCAGCAGTTTGATGGCAGGGGTTAGGGAGACCCAGTACTTC.

The genes are TRBV18 and TRBJ2-6; D gene uncertain. Germline V gene sequence: CDR1 KGHSH, CDR2 LQKENI. The CDR3 extends over 12 amino acids. With 6 bases removed from V and 6 bases from J, the gap between germline ends came to 6 bases. CDR3 residues: CASSAEANVLTF. CDR3 nucleotide sequence: TGTGCCAGCTCGGCCGAGGCCAACGTCCTGACTTTC.

The J gene is TRBJ1-2, the V gene TRBV3-1 (or the pseudogene TRBV3-2); D is unclear. Trimming stripped 2 bases from V and 7 bases from J, with 8 bases between. The length of the CDR3 is 12 residues. Germline CDR1 is LGHDT and CDR2 is YNNKEL (reference sequence). The CDR3 nucleotides are TGTGCCAGCAGCCAATCGCGGGCTGGCTACACCTTC. Its protein product is CASSQSRAGYTF.

This clone was seen just once. The gene calls are TRBV27 and TRBJ2-3; weak D call: TRBD2 (7 bases). The CDR3 length is 16 residues. Germline values: CDR1 MNHEY, CDR2 SMNVEV (reference sequence). V lost 1 base to trimming and J lost 0 bases, with 11 bases between them. The CDR3 nucleotides are TGTGCCAGCAGTTTATTGGCGGGGGCTAGCACAGATACGCAGTATTTT. Protein sequence: CASSLLAGASTDTQYF.

The chain has TRBV28 and TRBJ1-2; D remains unclear. Germline CDR1 and CDR2: MDHEN and SYDVKM. This CDR3 comprises 13 residues. Trimming took off 5 bases at V and 1 base at J, with 8 bases between the two ends. The CDR3 protein is CASSTSINYGYTF. The CDR3 DNA reads as TGTGCCAGCAGTACATCGATTAACTATGGCTACACCTTC.

The chain employs TRBV7-2 and TRBJ1-2; D unresolved. V lost 0 bases and J lost 8, with 10 bases in between. Germline V gives CDR1 SGHTA, CDR2 FQGNSA. The CDR3 spans 13 residues. CDR3 amino acids: CASSLAAPLGYTF. The CDR3 DNA follows: TGTGCCAGCAGCTTAGCGGCCCCCCTCGGCTACACCTTC.

V gene TRBV4-1 combines with J gene TRBJ2-7, with 8 bases matching TRBD1. The CDR3 totals 15 residues. With V trimmed by 5 bases and J by 0 bases, 6 bases remained unmatched. The germline gives CDR1 MGHRA, CDR2 YSYEKL. The CDR3 is CASSRGQGDSYEQYF. For the CDR3, the DNA is TGCGCCAGCAGCAGAGGACAGGGAGACTCCTACGAGCAGTACTTC.

This chain uses TRBV11-2 with TRBJ2-7; 10 bases match TRBD2. The CDR3 consists of 15 residues. Germline V gene data show CDR1 as SGHAT and CDR2 as FQNNGV. J lost 3 bases, V lost 5 bases, and 7 bases had no gene match. CDR3: CASSASSGSLYEQYF. In DNA form, the CDR3 reads TGTGCCAGCAGCGCGTCTAGCGGGAGTCTCTACGAGCAGTACTTC.

The gene calls are TRBV11-3 and TRBJ2-4, with D perhaps matching TRBD1 (7 bases). Trimming cost V 5 bases and J 5 bases, with 16 bases left between them. The CDR3 extends over 15 amino acids. CDR1 SGHNT and CDR2 YENEEA come from the germline V gene. The CDR3 DNA reads TGTGCCAGCAGCCAAGGGGCCAGGGGGGAAAACATTCAGTACTTC. It translates to CASSQGARGENIQYF.

This chain uses TRBV24-1 with TRBJ2-3; 7 nucleotides match TRBD2. With V trimmed by 2 bases and J by 4 bases, 5 bases remained unmatched. The CDR3 has 15 amino acids. From germline, CDR1 is KGHDR and CDR2 SFDVKD. CDR3 sequence (DNA): TGTGCCACCAGTGATTGGGGGAGGGGCCCAGATACGCAGTATTTT. Protein: CATSDWGRGPDTQYF.